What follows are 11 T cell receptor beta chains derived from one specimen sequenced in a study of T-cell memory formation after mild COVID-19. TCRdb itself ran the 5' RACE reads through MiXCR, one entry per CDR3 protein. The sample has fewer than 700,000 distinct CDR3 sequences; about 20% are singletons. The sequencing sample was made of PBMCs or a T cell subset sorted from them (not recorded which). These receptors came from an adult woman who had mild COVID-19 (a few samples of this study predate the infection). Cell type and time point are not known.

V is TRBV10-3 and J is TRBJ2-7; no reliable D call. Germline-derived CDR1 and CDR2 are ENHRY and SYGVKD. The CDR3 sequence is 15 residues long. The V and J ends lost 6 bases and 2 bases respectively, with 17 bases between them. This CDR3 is CAIRGDTNPPYEQYF. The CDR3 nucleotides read TGTGCCATCAGGGGTGACACAAACCCCCCCTACGAGCAGTACTTC.

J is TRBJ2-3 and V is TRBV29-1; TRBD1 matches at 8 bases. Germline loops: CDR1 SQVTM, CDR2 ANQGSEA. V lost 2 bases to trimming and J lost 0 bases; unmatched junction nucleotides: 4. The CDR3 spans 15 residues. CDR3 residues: CSVEPRGLSTDTQYF. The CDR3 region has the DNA TGCAGCGTTGAACCCAGGGGGCTCAGCACAGATACGCAGTATTTT.

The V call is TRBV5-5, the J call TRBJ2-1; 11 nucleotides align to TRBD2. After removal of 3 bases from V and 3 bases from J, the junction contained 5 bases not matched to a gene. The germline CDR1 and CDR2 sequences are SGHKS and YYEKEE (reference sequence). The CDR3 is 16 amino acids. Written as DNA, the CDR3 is TGTGCCAGCAGCTCCCCGGGACTAGCGGACTACAATGAGCAGTTCTTC. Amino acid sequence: CASSSPGLADYNEQFF.

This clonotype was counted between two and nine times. The CDR3 nucleotides are TGTGCCAGCAGCTTGATCGCGGGACTAGCCTACGAGCAGTACTTC. It codes for CASSLIAGLAYEQYF. The chain combines TRBV5-6 with TRBJ2-7, with 8 bases that match TRBD2. CDR3 length equals 15 residues. Unmatched junction bases numbered 5, after V lost 1 base and J lost 2 bases. Germline CDR1 reads SGHDT; CDR2 reads YYEEEE.

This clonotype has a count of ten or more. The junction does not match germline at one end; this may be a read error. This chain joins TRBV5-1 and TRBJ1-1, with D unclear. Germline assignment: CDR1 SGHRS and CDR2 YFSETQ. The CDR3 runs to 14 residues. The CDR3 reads CASSSRTVNTEAFF. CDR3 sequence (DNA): TGTGCCAGCAGTTCAAGGACGGTGAACACTGAAGCTTTCTTT.

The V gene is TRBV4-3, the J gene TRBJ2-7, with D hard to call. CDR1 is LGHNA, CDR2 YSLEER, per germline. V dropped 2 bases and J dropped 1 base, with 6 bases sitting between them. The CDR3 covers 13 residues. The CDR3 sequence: CASSQYVSYEQYF. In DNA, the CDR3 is TGCGCCAGCAGCCAATACGTTTCCTACGAGCAGTACTTC.

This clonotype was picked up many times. The DNA for the CDR3 is TGTGCCAGCAGCGTAGGGGACACAGATACGCAGTATTTT. Translation gives CASSVGDTDTQYF. The genes are TRBV9 and TRBJ2-3, with D unresolved. The V end was cut by 0 bases, the J end by 2 bases, with 4 bases between. CDR1 and CDR2 from the germline V gene are SGDLS and YYNGEE. This CDR3 contains 13 residues.

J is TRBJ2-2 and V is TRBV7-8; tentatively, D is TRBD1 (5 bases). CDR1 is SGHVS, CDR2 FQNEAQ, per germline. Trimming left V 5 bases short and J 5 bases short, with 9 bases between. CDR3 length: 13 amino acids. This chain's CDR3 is CASSTTATGELFF. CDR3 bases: TGTGCCAGCAGCACGACAGCAACCGGGGAGCTGTTTTTT.

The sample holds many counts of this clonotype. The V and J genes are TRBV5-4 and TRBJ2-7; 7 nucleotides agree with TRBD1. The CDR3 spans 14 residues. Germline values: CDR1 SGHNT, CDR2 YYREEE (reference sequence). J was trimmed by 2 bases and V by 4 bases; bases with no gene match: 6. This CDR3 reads CASSLTGTTYEQYF. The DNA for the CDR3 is TGTGCCAGCAGCCTGACAGGGACCACCTACGAGCAGTACTTC.

For the CDR3, the DNA is TGTGCCAGCAGTTACTCCACCCGGGGGGGGGCAAGATACTACGAGCAGTACTTC. This encodes CASSYSTRGGARYYEQYF. This chain connects TRBV6-2 or TRBV6-3 to TRBJ2-7; TRBD2 matches at 8 bases. CDR1 and CDR2 from the germline V gene are MNHEY and SVGEGT. Trimming removed 0 bases from V and 3 bases from J; junction bases left unmatched: 13. The CDR3 sequence is 18 residues long.

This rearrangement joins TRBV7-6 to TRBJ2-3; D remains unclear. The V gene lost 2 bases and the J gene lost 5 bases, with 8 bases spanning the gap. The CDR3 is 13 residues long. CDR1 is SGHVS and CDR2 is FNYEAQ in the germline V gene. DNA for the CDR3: TGTGCCAGCAGCTTAAAAGCGATAGATACGCAGTATTTT. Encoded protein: CASSLKAIDTQYF.